A selection of T cell receptor beta chains follows, all from one sample in a study of blood T cell repertoires in COVID-19. TCRdb keeps only in-frame clones here, not all; method: immunoSEQ multiplex PCR. The repertoire holds 200,000 or so clones, with around 82% as singletons. The specimen sequenced was PBMCs or T cells enriched from blood (not recorded which). These receptors originate from a woman aged 45-60 years who had been exposed to COVID-19. CDR3s include the opening cysteine and the closing phenylalanine or tryptophan.

cdr3_aa | j_call | v_call
CASSYGRGGYNEQFF | TRBJ2-1 | TRBV6-5
CASSLSPGRISQETQYF | TRBJ2-5 | TRBV5-1
CASRIEQGTSYEQYF | TRBJ2-7 | TRBV6-5
CASSQVAGSGSPLHF | TRBJ1-6 | TRBV3-1/TRBV3-2
CAWSSPSGGTQYF | TRBJ2-5 | TRBV30
CASSFDRHPYEQYF | TRBJ2-7 | TRBV28
CASSWDRDETQYF | TRBJ2-5 | TRBV12-3/TRBV12-4
CASSLLSGQPNTEAFF | TRBJ1-1 | TRBV11-2
CASSPRGTGANVLTF | TRBJ2-6 | TRBV9
CASSFYVGQGDSPLHF | TRBJ1-6 | TRBV5-1
CASNGESSEGEQYF | TRBJ2-7 | TRBV21-1